This T cell receptor (beta chain) is from a study of blood T cell repertoires in COVID-19 (TCRdb year 2020). At the level of the whole study: Samples covering the acute and convalescent phases of COVID-19 were provided by collaborators in the United States, Italy and Spain. The prospective study material was composed of cDNA or gDNA derived from T cells, B-cell-depleted T cells, or PBMCs. The dataset comprised deeply sampled blood TCRbeta repertoires from subjects exposed to, actively infected with, or recovered from COVID-19. The repertoires were made available in a free public database intended to serve as a resource for research on the immune response to SARS-CoV-2. Samples were obtained from the ongoing ImmuneRACE study (first 160 participants) and from 1,200 or so subjects provided by 6 global collaborators. Sample metadata almost always included a de-identified subject ID, COVID-19 status, age in years and sex. Where available, HLA class I and class II types were obtained from metadata supplied by the sample provider rather than from assay-based typing. Overall results and qualifications from the work: How much clinical and demographic metadata was included differed by source and by participant, and the metadata was provided uncurated.

Each collaborating institution followed its own protocols to collect whole blood in K2EDTA tubes. For TCRbeta analysis, collaborators shipped samples in one of three forms: frozen whole blood, isolated PBMCs, or DNA extracted from either of those sample types. With respect to this clone: Its antigen is currently not known. It has no much larger one-base neighbor in the sample; base qualities were not kept.

TCRbeta CDR3 regions were amplified from genomic DNA using the immunoSEQ Assay, a bias-controlled multiplex PCR. On the authors' methods: The number of nucleated cells in each sample was estimated from the amplification of reference gene primers within the assay. To quantify the absolute abundance of each unique TCRbeta CDR3 rearrangement, sequence reads were collapsed and filtered. For each sample, productive Simpson clonality was calculated as the square root of Simpson's diversity index over productive rearrangements. TCRdb retrieved this table from immuneACCESS and kept in-frame rearrangements only. Not all clones are present; in checked studies, unresolved V genes account for under half, and no reason is known for the remainder. D and trimming come from the DNA, and the V and J calls and clone size come from that table. In this sample the table shows roughly 320,000 clones, about 87% of which occur a single time. The ten largest account for about 1.2% of the sample.

Here V drops 8 bases and J drops 5 bases, and the junction holds 6 bases not matched to any gene. As encoded in the germline V gene (reference sequence), CDR1 is SEHNR while CDR2 is FQNEAQ. The CDR3 sequence holds 14 residues, the cysteine and phenylalanine included. Of the read, only the CDR3 DNA is kept; its 42 bases are in frame from base 1. This TCR came from an older man with acute or convalescent COVID-19. The sample was peripheral blood. The rearranged segments are TRBV7-9 and TRBJ2-2; 9 bases in the middle match TRBD1. For the CDR3, the sequence is CASRGTGSTGELFF. The nucleotides are TGTGCCAGCCGTGGGACAGGGAGTACCGGGGAGCTGTTTTTT.